This T cell receptor (beta chain) was identified during a study of cytomegalovirus exposure and HLA in healthy donors. The study's findings and limits: Presence/absence results assume similar sequencing depth per donor, which may not hold.

Details on this clone: Its antigen is unidentified.

PCR involved 60 Vbeta and 13 Jbeta primers. Repertoires were generated with immunoSEQ multiplex PCR, while TCRdb's copy carries only in-frame clones and drops some. This sample has about 150,000 clones; about four fifths occur once, and the top ten carry around 1%. The CDR3 has 14 residues. The junction had 5 bases not matched to a gene; V was cut back by 1 base and J by 9 bases. Germline loops: CDR1 SGHAT, CDR2 FQNNGV. Sequenced material: PBMCs. The TCR sequence derives from a male donor in good health and CMV-seronegative. V and J are TRBV11-2 and TRBJ2-1, with 8 bases fitting TRBD2. CDR3 residues: CASSLALAVSEQFF. CDR3 sequence (DNA): TGTGCCAGCAGCTTAGCACTAGCGGTTAGTGAGCAGTTCTTC.